The rows below give T cell receptor beta chains drawn from one sample of a study of beta chain features in type 1 diabetes. Repertoires were generated with immunoSEQ multiplex PCR, while TCRdb's copy carries only in-frame clones and drops some. The sample lists about 620,000 clones; about a sixth were seen once. The sample was naive CD4+ T cells from blood. The receptors originated from a man between 18 and 35 years old in good health. CDR3s leave out the opening cysteine and the closing phenylalanine or tryptophan.

j_gene: TRBJ1-5; v_gene: TRBV29-1; CDR3aa: SVGENRDQPQH
j_gene: TRBJ1-1; v_gene: TRBV4-3; CDR3aa: ASSQERGDTEAF
j_gene: TRBJ2-5; v_gene: TRBV28; CDR3aa: ASSLGGGASETQY
j_gene: TRBJ2-3; v_gene: TRBV5-1; CDR3aa: ASNTEDTQY
j_gene: TRBJ2-1; v_gene: TRBV5-1; CDR3aa: ASSPERAEQF
j_gene: TRBJ1-2; v_gene: TRBV28; CDR3aa: ASSFYEIKVREGYT
j_gene: TRBJ1-3; v_gene: TRBV7-2; CDR3aa: ASSPLTVSSGNTIY
j_gene: TRBJ1-2; v_gene: TRBV4-3; CDR3aa: ASSQGGGTFGYT
j_gene: TRBJ1-2; v_gene: TRBV7-6; CDR3aa: ASSRDRAANYGYT
j_gene: TRBJ2-7; v_gene: TRBV27; CDR3aa: ASSPRLRGPYEQY
j_gene: TRBJ2-5; v_gene: TRBV15; CDR3aa: ATSRDWGQGRQETQY
j_gene: TRBJ2-7; v_gene: TRBV18; CDR3aa: ASSPDRLADEQY
j_gene: TRBJ2-2; v_gene: TRBV7-6; CDR3aa: ASSTRTGVGGELF
j_gene: TRBJ1-4; v_gene: TRBV27; CDR3aa: ASSPYISEKLF
j_gene: TRBJ2-1; v_gene: TRBV2; CDR3aa: ASSSAGGQAYNEQF